These 26 T cell receptor beta chains were sequenced from one sample in a study of shared clonotypes between healthy human individuals. Naive CD8 cells lacked CD45RO, underwent positive selection for CCR7 and left out terminally differentiated effector memory CD45RA+ cells. TCRdb's table, derived via immunoSEQ multiplex PCR, lists solely in-frame clones and lacks some. The sample lists 550,000 to 600,000 clones; roughly 98% were seen once. Material: naive CD8+ T cells sorted from blood. Every receptor here comes from a man younger than 40 in good health.

The V gene is TRBV7-2, the J gene TRBJ2-7; D is unclear. This CDR3 region has 13 residues. Germline V gene sequence: CDR1 SGHTA, CDR2 FQGNSA. Trimming removed 5 bases at V and 4 bases at J, with 12 bases between. The CDR3 is CASSPWTGYEQYF. CDR3 DNA sequence: TGTGCCAGCAGCCCTTGGACGGGTTACGAGCAGTACTTC.

This clone occurred once. The rearrangement links TRBV7-6 to TRBJ2-7; D uncertain. This CDR3 contains 13 residues. V dropped 2 bases and J dropped 0 bases, with 5 bases sitting between them. Germline V lookup: CDR1 SGHVS, CDR2 FNYEAQ. The CDR3 region is CASSLRVSYEQYF. CDR3 bases: TGTGCCAGCAGCTTAAGGGTCTCCTACGAGCAGTACTTC.

This chain links TRBV27 with TRBJ2-1, with 7 nucleotides matching TRBD1. Germline CDR1 is MNHEY and CDR2 is SMNVEV (reference sequence). J was trimmed by 7 bases and V by 10 bases; bases with no gene match: 4. This CDR3 is built from 11 residues. In nucleotides, the CDR3 is TGTGCCACCACAGGGGATAATGAGCAGTTCTTC. Protein sequence: CATTGDNEQFF.

This chain connects TRBV9 to TRBJ2-5, with 8 bases identical to TRBD2. The germline gives CDR1 SGDLS, CDR2 YYNGEE. V shed 1 base, J shed 2 bases, and the junction held 19 bases outside the gene matches. The CDR3 sequence is 20 residues long. The chain's CDR3 is CASSVYPTGTGGPGQETQYF. In DNA form, the CDR3 reads TGTGCCAGCAGCGTATACCCCACCGGAACGGGAGGGCCGGGGCAAGAGACCCAGTACTTC.

The chain carries TRBV11-3 and TRBJ1-1; no definite D call. Trimming pared 3 bases from V and 4 bases from J, leaving 9 bases between. CDR1 and CDR2 (germline): SGHNT, YENEEA. This CDR3 has 13 amino acids. The CDR3 reads CASSFSGSTEAFF. The CDR3 nucleotides are TGTGCCAGCAGCTTCTCTGGCAGCACTGAAGCTTTCTTT.

Worth noting for this clone: The same CDR3 also results from other DNA sequences found in this sample. This chain connects TRBV27 to TRBJ2-7, with 7 bases lining up with TRBD1. V lost 2 bases, J lost 2 bases, and 0 bases stayed unmatched. Germline V gene lookup returns CDR1 MNHEY and CDR2 SMNVEV (reference sequence). There are 13 residues in the CDR3. The CDR3: CASSLQGAYEQYF. CDR3 bases: TGTGCCAGCAGTTTACAGGGGGCCTACGAGCAGTACTTC.

The DNA of the CDR3 is TGTGCCAGCAGTTACGGGACTAGCGGGAGGTCGGGGGAGCAGTACTTC. Its translation: CASSYGTSGRSGEQYF. This rearrangement joins TRBV6-6 to TRBJ2-7; 15 nucleotides agree with TRBD2. The CDR3 extends over 16 amino acids. Germline V lookup: CDR1 MNHNY, CDR2 SVGAGI (reference sequence). J lost 7 bases, V lost 2 bases, and 6 bases had no gene match.

This rearrangement joins TRBV27 to TRBJ2-7; D ambiguous. Germline CDR1 is MNHEY and CDR2 is SMNVEV (reference sequence). Trimming took off 5 bases at V and 1 base at J, with 15 bases between the two ends. The CDR3 totals 15 residues. CDR3 sequence reads: CASSKAGLGSYEQYF. The CDR3 DNA sequence: TGTGCCAGCAGTAAAGCCGGGTTAGGGTCCTACGAGCAGTACTTC.

V is TRBV6-5 and J is TRBJ2-1, with 8 nucleotides matching TRBD2. Unmatched junction bases numbered 2, after V lost 2 bases and J lost 2 bases. Germline CDR1 reads MNHEY; CDR2 reads SVGAGI. This CDR3 has 15 residues. In DNA form, the CDR3 reads TGTGCCAGCAGTTACGCGGGAGGACCCTACAATGAGCAGTTCTTC. It is translated as CASSYAGGPYNEQFF.

The rearrangement joins TRBV10-2 to TRBJ2-2; D perhaps matches TRBD1 (5 bases). Germline CDR1 reads WSHSY; CDR2 reads SAAADI. This CDR3 contains 18 residues. V gave up 0 bases and J gave up 4 bases, with 18 bases separating them. The CDR3 DNA reads as TGCGCCAGCAGTGAGTCGATCCTACGGCAGGGTATCACCGGGGAGCTGTTTTTT. It is translated as CASSESILRQGITGELFF.

This clone was counted once. The chain carries TRBV11-3 and TRBJ2-2; tentatively, D is TRBD2 (5 bases). V lost 6 bases, J lost 3 bases, and 14 bases lay in between. There are 15 residues in the CDR3. In germline, CDR1 is SGHNT, CDR2 YENEEA. The CDR3 region is CASSYRGLDTGELFF. Written as DNA, the CDR3 is TGTGCCAGCAGTTACAGAGGGCTAGACACCGGGGAGCTGTTTTTT.

CDR3 in amino acids: CATSRETSGINEQYF. The CDR3 nucleotides read TGTGCCACCAGCAGAGAAACTAGCGGGATAAACGAGCAGTACTTC. The gene calls are TRBV15 and TRBJ2-7, with 10 bases that match TRBD2. The germline gives CDR1 LNHNV, CDR2 YYDKDF (reference sequence). V shed 0 bases, J shed 5 bases, and the junction held 4 bases outside the gene matches. This CDR3 contains 15 residues.

This clone came up once. The V call is TRBV6-6, the J call TRBJ2-2, with TRBD1 identical over 8 bases. The CDR3 is 15 residues long. Per germline, CDR1 MNHNY and CDR2 SVGAGI (reference sequence). V lost 2 bases and J lost 3; bases outside the gene matches: 2. The CDR3 bases are TGTGCCAGCAGTTACGGACAGGGATACACCGGGGAGCTGTTTTTT. Its translation: CASSYGQGYTGELFF.

The CDR3 DNA reads as TGTGCCTGGAGTGGCGGGAATCTCTATGAGCAGTTCTTC. Translated: CAWSGGNLYEQFF. The chain uses TRBV30 and TRBJ2-1, with a possible D match to TRBD2 (6 bases). Germline loops: CDR1 GTSNPN, CDR2 SVGIG (reference sequence). V lost 1 base to trimming and J lost 8 bases, with 12 bases between them. CDR3 length: 13 residues.

V and J are TRBV18 and TRBJ2-7; D ambiguous. CDR1 KGHSH and CDR2 LQKENI come from the germline V gene. Between the trimmed V and J ends, which lost 0 bases and 2 bases, there was a span of 8 bases. This CDR3 has 14 amino acids. CDR3 nucleotides: TGTGCCAGCTCACCACCCGGCGCCACCTACGAGCAGTACTTC. Translating gives CASSPPGATYEQYF.

The chain recombines TRBV2 with TRBJ2-2, with D possibly TRBD2 on 5 matching bases. Trimming stripped 7 bases from V and 3 bases from J, with 27 bases between. Germline CDR1 reads SNHLY; CDR2 reads FYNNEI. The CDR3 has 19 amino acids. CDR3 nucleotides: TGTGCCAGCAACATACAAGGTCAGACTATATTCACGGACACCGGGGAGCTGTTTTTT. This translates into CASNIQGQTIFTDTGELFF. The whole variable domain, remainder taken from reference TRBV2 and TRBJ2-2, is EPEVTQTPSHQVTQMGQEVILRCVPISNHLYFYWYRQILGQKVEFLVSFYNNEISEKSEIFDDQFSVERPDGSNFTLKIRSTKLEDSAMYFCASNIQGQTIFTDTGELFFGEGSRLTVL.

This chain links TRBV9 with TRBJ2-5; 8 bases map to TRBD2. Germline V gene data show CDR1 as SGDLS and CDR2 as YYNGEE. V shed 2 bases and J 6 bases; nucleotides not matched to a gene: 9. CDR3 size: 15 residues. CDR3 loop: CASSVDGRAFQTQYF. CDR3 bases: TGTGCCAGCAGCGTCGACGGGAGGGCCTTCCAGACCCAGTACTTC.

The chain couples TRBV27 to TRBJ2-5; tentatively, D is TRBD2 (6 bases). This CDR3 is built from 17 residues. CDR1 and CDR2 from the germline V gene are MNHEY and SMNVEV (reference sequence). The ends were cut back, 6 bases at V and 5 bases at J, with 25 bases in the middle. In DNA, the CDR3 is TGTGCCAGCAGCCTTTTATCCCTCCGACTAGTAGGGGAGACCCAGTACTTC. As protein: CASSLLSLRLVGETQYF.

This clone was observed once. V usage is TRBV27 and J usage is TRBJ1-1, with D possibly being TRBD1 (5 bases). V was pared by 2 bases and J by 7 bases, with 8 bases between. In germline, CDR1 is MNHEY, CDR2 SMNVEV (reference sequence). CDR3 size: 12 residues. CDR3 loop: CASSLRGSEAFF. DNA for the CDR3: TGTGCCAGCAGTTTAAGGGGCAGTGAAGCTTTCTTT.

In its sample, this clone was seen once. The chain joins TRBV5-1 to TRBJ2-7; D perhaps matches TRBD1 (6 bases). V dropped 3 bases and J dropped 3 bases, with 13 bases sitting between them. The CDR3 contains 14 residues. Per the germline V gene, CDR1 is SGHRS and CDR2 is YFSETQ. CDR3: CASSWRGGDYEQYF. The DNA for the CDR3 is TGCGCCAGCAGCTGGCGAGGGGGAGACTACGAGCAGTACTTC.

V is TRBV6-1 and J is TRBJ2-5; D is possibly TRBD1 or TRBD2 (5 bases each). This CDR3 has 13 amino acids. V was clipped by 9 bases and J by 4 bases, with 15 bases between them. Germline V gene sequence: CDR1 MNHNS, CDR2 SASEGT. The CDR3 is CAREQEEGETQYF. CDR3 nucleotide sequence: TGTGCCAGAGAACAGGAGGAAGGAGAGACCCAGTACTTC.

The V gene is TRBV27, the J gene TRBJ1-3; TRBD1 agrees at 8 bases. With V trimmed by 6 bases and J by 0 bases, 16 bases remained unmatched. Germline V gene lookup returns CDR1 MNHEY and CDR2 SMNVEV (reference sequence). There are 19 residues in the CDR3. CDR3 in DNA: TGTGCCAGCAGAATGGACAGGGTTTACAAGGTATCCTCTGGAAACACCATATATTTT. As protein: CASRMDRVYKVSSGNTIYF.

The CDR3 spells CASSEWGLNGYTF. The CDR3 nucleotides are TGTGCCAGCAGTGAGTGGGGGTTGAATGGCTACACCTTC. The V gene is TRBV9, the J gene TRBJ1-2, with D possibly TRBD1 on 5 matching bases. Germline V lookup: CDR1 SGDLS, CDR2 YYNGEE. This CDR3 region has 13 residues. Trimming took off 5 bases at V and 6 bases at J, with 14 bases between the two ends.

V and J are TRBV2 and TRBJ1-5; 7 positions match TRBD1. There are 14 residues in the CDR3. Germline V gene data show CDR1 as SNHLY and CDR2 as FYNNEI. With 4 bases clipped from V and 4 bases from J, the junction kept 4 bases outside the gene matches. The CDR3 loop reads CASSGGQQNQPQHF. The CDR3 nucleotides are TGTGCCAGCAGTGGGGGACAGCAAAATCAGCCCCAGCATTTT.

The gene calls are TRBV5-4 and TRBJ2-2; the match to TRBD2 covers 9 bases. From germline, CDR1 is SGHNT and CDR2 YYREEE (reference sequence). CDR3 length: 18 residues. Losses at the gene ends were 0 bases for V and 5 bases for J; bases not matched to a gene: 11. The CDR3 loop reads CASSLEGLGLAGTGELFF. Written as DNA, the CDR3 is TGTGCCAGCAGCTTGGAAGGCTTGGGACTAGCTGGGACCGGGGAGCTGTTTTTT.

The V gene is TRBV7-2, the J gene TRBJ2-5; TRBD1 matches 10 bases. Germline V CDR1 and CDR2: SGHTA, FQGNSA. CDR3 length: 15 amino acids. V was pared by 5 bases and J by 5 bases, with 8 bases of the junction left unmatched. CDR3 region: CASSPTGGYMETQYF. In nucleotides, the CDR3 is TGTGCCAGCAGCCCGACAGGGGGCTATATGGAGACCCAGTACTTC.